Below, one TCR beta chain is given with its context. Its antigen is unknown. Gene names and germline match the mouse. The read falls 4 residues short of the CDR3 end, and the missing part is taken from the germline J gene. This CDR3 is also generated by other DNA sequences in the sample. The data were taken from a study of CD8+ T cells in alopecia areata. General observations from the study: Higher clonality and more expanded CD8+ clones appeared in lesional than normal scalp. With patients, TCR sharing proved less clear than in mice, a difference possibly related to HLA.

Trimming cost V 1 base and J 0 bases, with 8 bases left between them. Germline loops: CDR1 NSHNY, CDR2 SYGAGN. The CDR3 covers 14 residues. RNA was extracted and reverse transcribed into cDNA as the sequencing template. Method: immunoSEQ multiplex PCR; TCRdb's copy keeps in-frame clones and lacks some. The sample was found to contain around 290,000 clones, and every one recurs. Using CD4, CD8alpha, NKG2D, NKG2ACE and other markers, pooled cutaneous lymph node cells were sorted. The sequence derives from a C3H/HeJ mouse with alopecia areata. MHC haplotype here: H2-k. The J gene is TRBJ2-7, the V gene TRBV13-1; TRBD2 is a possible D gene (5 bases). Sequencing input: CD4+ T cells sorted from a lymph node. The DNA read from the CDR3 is TGTGCCAGCAGTGATCCTGGGAGCTCCTAT. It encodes CASSDPGSSY. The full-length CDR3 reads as CASSDPGSSYEQYF.